What follows are 4 T cell receptor beta chains derived from one specimen sequenced in a study of blood T cell repertoires in COVID-19. The protocol was immunoSEQ multiplex PCR, while the TCRdb copy is restricted to in-frame clones and leaves out a portion. In the table there are over 55,000 clones, about 85% of which are singletons. Sequencing was performed on peripheral blood. The receptors here all came from a woman over 75 with COVID-19, enrolled during active disease.

The chain carries TRBV5-4 and TRBJ1-2, with a tentative D call TRBD1 (5 bases). V was pared by 4 bases and J by 7 bases, with 20 bases between. CDR1 is SGHNT and CDR2 is YYREEE in the germline V gene (reference sequence). CDR3 size: 15 residues. Written as DNA, the CDR3 is TGTGCCAGCAGCGTTCCACGGGGGGAGGTTGGTGGCTACACCTTC. Translated, it gives CASSVPRGEVGGYTF.

This clone was seen a handful of times. This sequence joins TRBV19 and TRBJ2-1; 9 nucleotides align to TRBD1. The CDR3 consists of 15 residues. CDR1 and CDR2 from the germline V gene are LNHDA and SQIVND (reference sequence). The V segment lost 5 bases and the J segment 9 bases; nucleotides outside the gene matches: 11. Written as DNA, the CDR3 is TGTGCCAGTAGTCCTTGGGGACAGGGAGTAGGTGAGCAGTTCTTC. This gives the protein CASSPWGQGVGEQFF.

CDR3 nucleotide sequence: TGTGCCAGCTCATACAGGGGGTCTAACTACGAGCAGTACTTC. Translating it yields CASSYRGSNYEQYF. The chain uses TRBV18 and TRBJ2-7, with 8 bases lining up with TRBD1. The CDR3 has 14 amino acids. Germline values: CDR1 KGHSH, CDR2 LQKENI. With V trimmed by 5 bases and J by 3 bases, 6 bases remained unmatched.

The chain carries TRBV7-8 and TRBJ1-1, with TRBD1 identical over 7 bases. There are 14 residues in the CDR3. The ends lost 5 bases at V and 4 bases at J; junction bases unmatched: 7. The germline gives CDR1 SGHVS, CDR2 FQNEAQ. CDR3 in amino acids: CASSPRQGPTEAFF. The CDR3 nucleotides read TGTGCCAGCAGCCCCCGACAGGGCCCCACTGAAGCTTTCTTT.